The T cell receptor beta chain described here comes from a study of CD4 T cells in relation to SARS-CoV-2 and coronaviruses. Uncultured naive and memory CD4+ T cells supplied DNA for deep TCR-beta sequencing. The data were produced by immunoSEQ multiplex PCR, yet TCRdb's version contains in-frame clones alone and is incomplete. Of roughly 63,000 clones detected, 85% to 95% appear once; the ten largest clones hold about 0.14%. About this clone: Its antigen is as yet unknown.

Regarding the study as a whole: In roughly 65% of donors, memory CD4+ clonotypes crossrecognized SARS-CoV-2 and at least one common cold coronavirus spike. Monoreactive clones expanded significantly more to SARS-CoV-2 than crossreactive clones did.

Germline CDR1 MDHEN, CDR2 SYDVKM. CDR3 length: 14 amino acids. Trimming took off 7 bases at V and 6 bases at J, with 16 bases between the two ends. CD4+ T cells from unexposed donors were obtained before the COVID-19 pandemic (2011-2018). This receptor was identified in a human donor in good health. The sample taken for sequencing was naive CD4+ T cells from PBMCs. Documented subset: naive CD4+ T cells isolated by negative enrichment. The chain combines TRBV28 with TRBJ1-5; D may be TRBD1 (5 bases). The CDR3 DNA is TGTGCCAGCACTCTCGGAACAGGAATTCAGCCCCAGCATTTT. This sequence encodes CASTLGTGIQPQHF.